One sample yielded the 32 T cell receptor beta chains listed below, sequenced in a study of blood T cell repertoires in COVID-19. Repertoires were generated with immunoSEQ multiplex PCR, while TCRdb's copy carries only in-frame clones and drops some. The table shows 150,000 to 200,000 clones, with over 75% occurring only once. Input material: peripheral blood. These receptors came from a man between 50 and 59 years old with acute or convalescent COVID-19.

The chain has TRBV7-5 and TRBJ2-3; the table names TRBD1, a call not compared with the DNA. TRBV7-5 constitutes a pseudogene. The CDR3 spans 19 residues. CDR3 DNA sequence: TGTGCCAGAAGCTTAGTCTCCCGAAGGGACAGGGGAAGCACAGATACGCAGTATTTT. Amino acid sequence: CARSLVSRRDRGSTDTQYF.

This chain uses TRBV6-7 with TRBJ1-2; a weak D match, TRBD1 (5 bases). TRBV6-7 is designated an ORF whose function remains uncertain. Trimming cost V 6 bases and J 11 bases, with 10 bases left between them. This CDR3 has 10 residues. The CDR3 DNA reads TGTGCCAGCAGAGACAGCAGTTACACCTTC. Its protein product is CASRDSSYTF.

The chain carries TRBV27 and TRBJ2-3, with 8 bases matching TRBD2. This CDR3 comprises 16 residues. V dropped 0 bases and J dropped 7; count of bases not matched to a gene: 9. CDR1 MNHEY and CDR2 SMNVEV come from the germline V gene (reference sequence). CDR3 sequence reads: CASSLSRGGRMYTQYF. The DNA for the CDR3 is TGTGCCAGCAGTTTATCTCGCGGGGGGCGCATGTATACGCAGTATTTT.

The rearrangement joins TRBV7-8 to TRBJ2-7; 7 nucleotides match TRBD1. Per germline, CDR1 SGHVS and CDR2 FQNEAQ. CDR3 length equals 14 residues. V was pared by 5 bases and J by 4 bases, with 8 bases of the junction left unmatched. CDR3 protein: CASSGGQSLYEQYF. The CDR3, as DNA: TGTGCCAGCAGCGGGGGACAGTCCTTATACGAGCAGTACTTC.

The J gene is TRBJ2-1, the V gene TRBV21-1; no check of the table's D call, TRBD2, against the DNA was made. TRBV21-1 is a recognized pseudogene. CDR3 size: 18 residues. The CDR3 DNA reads TGTGCCAGCAGCAAAGTAGCGGGGGGCCTCCCGTACTACAATGAGCAGTTCTTC. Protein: CASSKVAGGLPYYNEQFF.

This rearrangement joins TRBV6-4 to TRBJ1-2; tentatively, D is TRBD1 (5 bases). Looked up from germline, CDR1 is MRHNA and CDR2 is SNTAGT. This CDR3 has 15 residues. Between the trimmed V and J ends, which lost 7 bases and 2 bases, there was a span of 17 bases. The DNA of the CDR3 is TGTGCCAGCACCTTGAGGGCGGGGGGAAACTATGGCTACACCTTC. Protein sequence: CASTLRAGGNYGYTF.

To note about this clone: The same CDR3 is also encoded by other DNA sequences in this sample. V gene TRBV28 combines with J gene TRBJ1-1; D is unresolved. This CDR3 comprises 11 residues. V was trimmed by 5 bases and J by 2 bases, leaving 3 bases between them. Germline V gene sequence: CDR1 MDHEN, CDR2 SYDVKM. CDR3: CASSRNTEAFF. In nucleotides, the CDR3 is TGTGCCAGCAGTCGTAACACTGAAGCTTTCTTT.

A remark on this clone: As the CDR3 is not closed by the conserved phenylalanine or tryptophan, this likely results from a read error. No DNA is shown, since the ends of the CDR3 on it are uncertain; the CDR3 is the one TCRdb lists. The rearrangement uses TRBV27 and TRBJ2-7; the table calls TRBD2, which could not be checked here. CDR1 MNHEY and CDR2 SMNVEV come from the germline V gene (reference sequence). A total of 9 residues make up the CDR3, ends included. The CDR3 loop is CASTGLSGI.

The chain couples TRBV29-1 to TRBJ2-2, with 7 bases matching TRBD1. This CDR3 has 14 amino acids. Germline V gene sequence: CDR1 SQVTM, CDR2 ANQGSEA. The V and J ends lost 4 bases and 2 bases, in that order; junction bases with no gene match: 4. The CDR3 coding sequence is TGCAGCGTTGGAGGGGGCGCCAACACCGGGGAGCTGTTTTTT. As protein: CSVGGGANTGELFF.

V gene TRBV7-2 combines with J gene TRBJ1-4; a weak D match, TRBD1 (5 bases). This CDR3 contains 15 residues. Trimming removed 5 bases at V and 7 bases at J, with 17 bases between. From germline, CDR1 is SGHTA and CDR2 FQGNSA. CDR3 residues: CASSPQATRAEKLFF. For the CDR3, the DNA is TGTGCCAGCAGCCCCCAAGCGACCAGGGCTGAAAAACTGTTTTTT.

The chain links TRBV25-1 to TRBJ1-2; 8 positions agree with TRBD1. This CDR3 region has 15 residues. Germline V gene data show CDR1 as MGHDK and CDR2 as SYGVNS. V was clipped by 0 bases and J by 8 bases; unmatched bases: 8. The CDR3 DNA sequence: TGTGCCAGCAGTGAATATATTCCAGGGGGCAGGGGCTACACCTTC. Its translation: CASSEYIPGGRGYTF.

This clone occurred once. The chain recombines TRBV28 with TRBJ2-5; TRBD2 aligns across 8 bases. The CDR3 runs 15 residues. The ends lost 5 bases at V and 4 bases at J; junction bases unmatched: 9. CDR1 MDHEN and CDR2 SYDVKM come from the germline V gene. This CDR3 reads CASSPRGGATETQYF. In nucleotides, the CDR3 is TGTGCCAGCAGTCCCCGGGGGGGGGCAACAGAGACCCAGTACTTC.

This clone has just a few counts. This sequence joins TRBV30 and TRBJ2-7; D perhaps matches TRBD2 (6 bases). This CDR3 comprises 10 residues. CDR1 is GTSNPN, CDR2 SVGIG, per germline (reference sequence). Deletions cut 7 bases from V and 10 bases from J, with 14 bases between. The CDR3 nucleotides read TGTGCCTTTCCGGGACTTCCCCAGTACGTC. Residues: CAFPGLPQYV.

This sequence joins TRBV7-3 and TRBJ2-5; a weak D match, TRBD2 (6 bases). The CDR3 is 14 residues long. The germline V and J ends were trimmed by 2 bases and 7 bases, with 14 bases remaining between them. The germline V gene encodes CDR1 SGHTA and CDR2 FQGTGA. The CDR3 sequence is CASSLSGPRGTQYF. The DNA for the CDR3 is TGTGCCAGCAGCTTATCAGGCCCGCGGGGGACCCAGTACTTC.

CDR3 nucleotides: TGTGCCAGCAGTCCCCGGGGTAACTATGGCTACACCTTC. It is translated as CASSPRGNYGYTF. This chain joins TRBV12-3 or TRBV12-4 and TRBJ1-2; D not certain. There are 13 residues in the CDR3. Trimming took off 5 bases at V and 1 base at J, with 8 bases between the two ends.

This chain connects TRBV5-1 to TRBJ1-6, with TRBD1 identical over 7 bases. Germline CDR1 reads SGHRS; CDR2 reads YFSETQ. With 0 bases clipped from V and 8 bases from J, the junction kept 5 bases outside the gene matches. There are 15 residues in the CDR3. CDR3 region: CASSLVGTEDSPLHF. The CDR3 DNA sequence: TGCGCCAGCAGCTTGGTAGGGACAGAGGATTCACCCCTCCACTTT. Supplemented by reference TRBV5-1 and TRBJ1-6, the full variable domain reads KAGVTQTPRYLIKTRGQQVTLSCSPISGHRSVSWYQQTPGQGLQFLFEYFSETQRNKGNFPGRFSGRQFSNSRSEMNVSTLELGDSALYLCASSLVGTEDSPLHFGNGTRLTVT.

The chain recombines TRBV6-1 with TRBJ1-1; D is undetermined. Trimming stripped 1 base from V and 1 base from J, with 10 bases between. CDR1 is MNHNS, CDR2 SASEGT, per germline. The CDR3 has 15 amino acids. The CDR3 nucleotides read TGTGCCAGCAGTGAAGATTTCGCGAGGAACACTGAAGCTTTCTTT. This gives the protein CASSEDFARNTEAFF.

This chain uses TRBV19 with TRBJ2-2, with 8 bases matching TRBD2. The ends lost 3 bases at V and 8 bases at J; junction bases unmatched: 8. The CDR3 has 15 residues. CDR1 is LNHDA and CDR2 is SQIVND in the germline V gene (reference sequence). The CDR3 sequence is CASSIRAGGIGELFF. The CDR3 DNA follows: TGTGCCAGTAGTATCCGGGCGGGAGGAATAGGGGAGCTGTTTTTT.

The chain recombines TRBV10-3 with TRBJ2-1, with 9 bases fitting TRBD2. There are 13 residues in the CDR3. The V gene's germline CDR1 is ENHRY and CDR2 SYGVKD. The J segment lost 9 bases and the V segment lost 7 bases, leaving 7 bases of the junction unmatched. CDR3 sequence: CAITGREGGEQFF. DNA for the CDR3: TGTGCCATCACCGGGCGGGAGGGTGGTGAGCAGTTCTTC.

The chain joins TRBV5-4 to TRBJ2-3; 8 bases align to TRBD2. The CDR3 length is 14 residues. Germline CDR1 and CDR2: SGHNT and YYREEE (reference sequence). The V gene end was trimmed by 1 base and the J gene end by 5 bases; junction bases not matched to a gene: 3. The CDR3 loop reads CASSLLSGRDTQYF. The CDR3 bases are TGTGCCAGCAGCTTGTTGAGCGGGAGAGATACGCAGTATTTT.

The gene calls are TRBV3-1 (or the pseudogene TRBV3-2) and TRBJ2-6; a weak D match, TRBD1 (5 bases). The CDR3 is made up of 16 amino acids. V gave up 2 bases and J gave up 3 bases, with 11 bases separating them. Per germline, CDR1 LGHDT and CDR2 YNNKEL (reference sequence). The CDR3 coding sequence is TGTGCCAGCAGCCAACCCGGTAGGGGTGGGGCCAACGTCCTGACTTTC. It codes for CASSQPGRGGANVLTF.

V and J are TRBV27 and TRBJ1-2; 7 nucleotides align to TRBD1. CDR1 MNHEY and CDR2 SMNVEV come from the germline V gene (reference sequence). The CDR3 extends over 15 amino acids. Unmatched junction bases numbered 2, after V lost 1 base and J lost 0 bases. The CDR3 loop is CASSLYQGANYGYTF. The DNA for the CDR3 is TGTGCCAGCAGTTTATACCAGGGGGCTAACTATGGCTACACCTTC.

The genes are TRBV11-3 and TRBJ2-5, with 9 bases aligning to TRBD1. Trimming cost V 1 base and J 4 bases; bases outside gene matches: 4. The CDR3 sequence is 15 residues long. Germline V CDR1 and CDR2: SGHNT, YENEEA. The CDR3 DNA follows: TGTGCCAGCAGCTTAGGTGACAGGGGGGGAGAGACCCAGTACTTC. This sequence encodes CASSLGDRGGETQYF. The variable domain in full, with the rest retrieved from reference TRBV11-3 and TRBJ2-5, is EAGVVQSPRYKIIEKKQPVAFWCNPISGHNTLYWYLQNLGQGPELLIRYENEEAVDDSQLPKDRFSAERLKGVDSTLKIQPAELGDSAVYLCASSLGDRGGETQYFGPGTRLLVL.

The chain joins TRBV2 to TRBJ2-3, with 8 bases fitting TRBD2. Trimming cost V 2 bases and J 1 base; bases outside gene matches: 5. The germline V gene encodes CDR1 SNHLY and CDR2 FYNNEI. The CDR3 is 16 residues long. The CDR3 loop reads CASSEQGRGGTDTQYF. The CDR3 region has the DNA TGTGCCAGCAGTGAACAGGGGCGGGGGGGCACAGATACGCAGTATTTT.

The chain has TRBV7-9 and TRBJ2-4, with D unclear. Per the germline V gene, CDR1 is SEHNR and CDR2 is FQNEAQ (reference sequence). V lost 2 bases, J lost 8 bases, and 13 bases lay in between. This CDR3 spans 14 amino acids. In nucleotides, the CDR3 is TGTGCCAGCAGCTTATCTACTATACTGCACATTCAGTACTTC. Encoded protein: CASSLSTILHIQYF.

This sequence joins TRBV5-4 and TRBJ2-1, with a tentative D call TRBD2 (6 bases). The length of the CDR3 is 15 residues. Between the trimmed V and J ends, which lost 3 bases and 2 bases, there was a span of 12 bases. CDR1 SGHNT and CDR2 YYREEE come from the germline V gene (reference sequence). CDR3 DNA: TGTGCCAGCAGCTCCGGGGCGGGGACCTACAATGAGCAGTTCTTC. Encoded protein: CASSSGAGTYNEQFF.

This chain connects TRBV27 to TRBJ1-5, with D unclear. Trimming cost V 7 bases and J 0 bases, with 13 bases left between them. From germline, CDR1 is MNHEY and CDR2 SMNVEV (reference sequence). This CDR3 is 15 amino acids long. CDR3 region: CASNIQAHSNQPQHF. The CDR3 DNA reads TGTGCCAGCAACATTCAGGCCCATAGCAATCAGCCCCAGCATTTT.

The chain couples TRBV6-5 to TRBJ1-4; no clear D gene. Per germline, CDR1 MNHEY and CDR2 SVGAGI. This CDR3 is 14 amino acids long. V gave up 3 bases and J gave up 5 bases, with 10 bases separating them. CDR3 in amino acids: CASSYGGFNEKLFF. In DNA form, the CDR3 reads TGTGCCAGCAGTTATGGAGGATTCAATGAAAAACTGTTTTTT.

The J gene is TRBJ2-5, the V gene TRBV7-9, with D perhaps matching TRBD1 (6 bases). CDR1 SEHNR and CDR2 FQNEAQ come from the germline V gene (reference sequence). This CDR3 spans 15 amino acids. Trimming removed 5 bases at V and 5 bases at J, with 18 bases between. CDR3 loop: CASSPEDRTGETQYF. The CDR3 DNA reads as TGTGCCAGCAGCCCCGAAGACAGGACTGGGGAGACCCAGTACTTC.

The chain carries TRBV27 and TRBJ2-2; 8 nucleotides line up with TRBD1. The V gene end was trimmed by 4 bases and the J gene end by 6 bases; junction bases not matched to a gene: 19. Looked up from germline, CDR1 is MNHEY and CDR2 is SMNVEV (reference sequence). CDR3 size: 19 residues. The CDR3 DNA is TGTGCCAGCAGTTCCCCCCGCAGGGGGCGGTATTCTAGCGCCGGGGAGCTGTTTTTT. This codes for CASSSPRRGRYSSAGELFF.

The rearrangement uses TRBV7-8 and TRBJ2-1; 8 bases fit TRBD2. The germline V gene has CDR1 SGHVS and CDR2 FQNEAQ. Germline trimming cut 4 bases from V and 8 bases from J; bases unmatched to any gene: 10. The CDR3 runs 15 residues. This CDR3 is CASSSLSGIADEQFF. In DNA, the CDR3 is TGTGCCAGCAGCTCCCTTAGCGGGATCGCCGATGAGCAGTTCTTC.

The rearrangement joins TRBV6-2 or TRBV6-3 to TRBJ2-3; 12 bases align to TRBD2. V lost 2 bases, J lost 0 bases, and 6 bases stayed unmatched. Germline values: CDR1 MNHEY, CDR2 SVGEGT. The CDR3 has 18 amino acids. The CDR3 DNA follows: TGTGCCAGCAGTTACGGACTAGCGGGGCGAGCTAGCACAGATACGCAGTATTTT. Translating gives CASSYGLAGRASTDTQYF.